The table lists the clone carrying this T cell receptor beta chain with many counts. Its matching antigen is unknown. This entry belongs to a study of response to subunit inactivated influenza vaccine. TCRdb re-called the RT-PCR reads with MiXCR, one entry per CDR3 protein. The table shows around 500,000 distinct CDR3 sequences, with approximately 11% occurring only once. The study, taken as a whole, reports: Each seasonal influenza vaccination, the authors suggested, recruits few new T cells.

This CDR3 has 14 residues. Germline assignment: CDR1 DFQATT and CDR2 SNEGSKA (reference sequence). The V gene lost 2 bases and the J gene lost 0 bases, with 10 bases spanning the gap. Source: PBMCs from blood, taken roughly 45 days after vaccination. The sequence was obtained from a man aged 50 to 59 who received an inactivated influenza vaccine. The V gene is TRBV20-1, the J gene TRBJ1-1, with TRBD1 as a possible D gene (6 bases). CDR3 residues: CSARKDRLNTEAFF. The CDR3 coding sequence is TGCAGTGCTAGAAAAGACAGGTTGAACACTGAAGCTTTCTTT.